Listed here are 5 T cell receptor beta chains from one sample, sequenced in a study of low-dose radiotherapy and immunotherapy resistance in tumors. Amplification of TCRs used a constant-region primer and V-primer adapter for around 19 PCR cycles. TCRdb redid the calling of the reads with MiXCR, one entry per CDR3 protein. The sample contains tens of thousands of distinct CDR3 sequences, around a third of which appear only once. Time point defined: after trial treatment. The treatment here: LDRT plus nivolumab, ipilimumab, low-dose cyclophosphamide and aspirin (RACIN trial). Sequenced here: PBMCs, sampled after low-dose radiotherapy plus immunotherapy. The receptors derive from a male donor with rectosigmoid adenocarcinoma.

At least ten counts were recorded for this clonotype. This rearrangement joins TRBV2 to TRBJ2-3, with TRBD1 as a possible D gene (6 bases). CDR3 length equals 14 residues. Trimming removed 7 bases from V and 0 bases from J, with 11 bases in between. Germline-derived CDR1 and CDR2 are SNHLY and FYNNEI. The CDR3 reads CASMGTLSTDTQYF. The CDR3, as DNA: TGTGCCAGCATGGGGACACTTAGCACAGATACGCAGTATTTT.

DNA for the CDR3: TGTGCCAGCTCACCGCCGGGGGCGGGAATGATGAAGGAGCAGTTCTTC. Protein product: CASSPPGAGMMKEQFF. This chain uses TRBV18 with TRBJ2-1; D possibly uses TRBD1 or TRBD2 (6 bases each). This CDR3 spans 16 amino acids. CDR1 and CDR2 from the germline V gene are KGHSH and LQKENI. Trimming stripped 3 bases from V and 10 bases from J, with 22 bases between.

The chain uses TRBV15 and TRBJ2-7; D perhaps matches TRBD1 (5 bases). CDR1 is LNHNV, CDR2 YYDKDF, per germline (reference sequence). The CDR3 has 15 residues. Trimming left V 0 bases short and J 4 bases short, with 13 bases between. The CDR3 loop reads CATSREGELGYEQYF. In nucleotides, the CDR3 is TGTGCCACCAGCAGAGAAGGGGAATTGGGGTACGAGCAGTACTTC.

This clonotype occurred many times. The chain links TRBV27 to TRBJ1-1; no clear D. The CDR3 has 12 residues. Germline values: CDR1 MNHEY, CDR2 SMNVEV (reference sequence). Trimming stripped 4 bases from V and 4 bases from J, with 7 bases between. CDR3 amino acids: CASSSRFTEAFF. CDR3 in DNA: TGTGCCAGCAGTTCACGATTCACTGAAGCTTTCTTT.

CDR3 in DNA: TGCGCCAGCAGCTCACCATGGACAGGGTACAATGAGCAGTTCTTC. Its translation is CASSSPWTGYNEQFF. The genes are TRBV5-1 and TRBJ2-1; 8 bases are a match to TRBD1. Trimming took 3 bases from V and 4 from J; bases not matched to a gene: 6. This CDR3 has 15 residues. CDR1 and CDR2 from the germline V gene are SGHRS and YFSETQ.